The following is a T cell receptor (beta chain) sequence with its context. Germline CDR1 and CDR2: LNHDA and SQIVND (reference sequence). The CDR3 extends over 18 amino acids. V was pared by 1 base and J by 0 bases, with 13 bases between. The data belong to a study of blood T cell repertoires in COVID-19. As for the study in general: Some COVID-19 samples were acute and others convalescent; all came from the United States, Italy and Spain. PBMCs, B-cell-depleted T cells, or T cells provided the cDNA or gDNA that made up the material.

The table came from immunoSEQ multiplex PCR; TCRdb's copy has only in-frame clones and leaves some out. The table has 200,000 to 250,000 clones, over 75% seen once. The TCR originated in an older man with acute or convalescent COVID-19. This rearrangement joins TRBV19 to TRBJ2-6; D perhaps matches TRBD1 (5 bases). Material: peripheral blood. The CDR3 DNA reads as TGTGCCAGTAGTATAGGAGGCCGACAGAGCTCTGGGGCCAACGTCCTGACTTTC. It specifies CASSIGGRQSSGANVLTF.